Included here is one T cell receptor beta chain sequence, with context. The sample originates from a study of T cell changes during pregnancy in multiple sclerosis. The assay was immunoSEQ multiplex PCR, and TCRdb's table has in-frame clones only and misses some. The repertoire holds around 95,000 clones, with about 94% as singletons. The CDR3 is made up of 14 amino acids. V gave up 1 base and J gave up 3 bases, with 10 bases separating them. Germline CDR1 is SGHRS and CDR2 is YFSETQ. Here the sequenced sample was peripheral blood, taken after pregnancy. This TCR derives from a female donor in good health, enrolled as a control in a pregnancy study. This sequence joins TRBV5-1 and TRBJ2-5; possibly TRBD1 for D (5 bases). CDR3: CASSLHRGEETQYF. In nucleotides, the CDR3 is TGCGCCAGCAGCTTGCATAGGGGCGAAGAGACCCAGTACTTC. The full variable domain, its missing parts supplied by reference TRBV5-1 and TRBJ2-5, is KAGVTQTPRYLIKTRGQQVTLSCSPISGHRSVSWYQQTPGQGLQFLFEYFSETQRNKGNFPGRFSGRQFSNSRSEMNVSTLELGDSALYLCASSLHRGEETQYFGPGTRLLVL.